Shown below are 24 T cell receptor beta chains from a single sample sequenced in a study of tumor-infiltrating lymphocytes in localized non-small cell lung cancer. Measured with immunoSEQ multiplex PCR; TCRdb has only the in-frame clones, and not every one. The table lists under 8,000 clones, 70% to 80% of them singletons, with about 9% in the top ten. The source material was uninvolved lung tissue not adjacent to the tumor. The receptors come from a human donor with non-small cell lung cancer.

The chain recombines TRBV2 with TRBJ1-6; D not resolved. CDR1 is SNHLY, CDR2 FYNNEI, per germline. Trimming removed 6 bases from V and 7 bases from J, with 16 bases in between. This CDR3 region has 15 residues. The CDR3 DNA reads as TGTGCCAGCAGAACGAAGGGCTGGGAGAATTCACCCCTCCACTTT. Translating it yields CASRTKGWENSPLHF.

V usage is TRBV6-5 and J usage is TRBJ2-7; 8 bases map to TRBD1. The CDR3 consists of 14 residues. Germline loops: CDR1 MNHEY, CDR2 SVGAGI. V was clipped by 8 bases and J by 5 bases; unmatched bases: 11. In DNA, the CDR3 is TGTGCCAGCGCCAGGGCAGGGGGCAGGGACGAGCAGTACTTC. Translation: CASARAGGRDEQYF.

As to this clone: The same CDR3 is also encoded by other DNA sequences in this sample. This chain links TRBV7-2 with TRBJ2-7; maybe TRBD1 (6 bases). Germline CDR1 SGHTA, CDR2 FQGNSA. Trimming stripped 3 bases from V and 1 base from J, with 7 bases between. The CDR3 is made up of 13 amino acids. The CDR3 protein is CASSFGQSYEQYF. In nucleotides, the CDR3 is TGTGCCAGCAGCTTTGGACAGTCCTACGAGCAGTACTTC.

In its sample, this clone was seen a few times. The chain joins TRBV7-9 to TRBJ2-1, with TRBD2 matching over 11 bases. J lost 13 bases, V lost 6 bases, and 5 bases had no gene match. The V gene's germline CDR1 is SEHNR and CDR2 FQNEAQ (reference sequence). The CDR3 is 12 residues long. CDR3 region: CASSLTSGAQFF. DNA of the CDR3: TGTGCCAGCAGTTTGACTAGCGGGGCTCAGTTCTTC.

The V and J genes are TRBV11-2 and TRBJ1-1; 10 bases fit TRBD1. V lost 5 bases, J lost 4 bases, and 10 bases stayed unmatched. Germline V gene sequence: CDR1 SGHAT, CDR2 FQNNGV. The CDR3 has 16 amino acids. The CDR3 coding sequence is TGTGCCAGCAGCCTGACAGGGGGCAAGCTCGGCACTGAAGCTTTCTTT. This codes for CASSLTGGKLGTEAFF.

This clone is large within its sample. The chain has TRBV4-2 and TRBJ2-7; 14 positions agree with TRBD2. Germline-derived CDR1 and CDR2 are LGHNA and YNFKEQ. The CDR3 contains 15 residues. V was clipped by 1 base and J by 10 bases; unmatched bases: 6. Here the CDR3 reads CASSQAGTSGSLQYF. CDR3 nucleotide sequence: TGTGCCAGCAGCCAAGCCGGGACTAGCGGGAGCCTCCAGTACTTC.

This clone was picked up a small number of times. The chain recombines TRBV5-4 with TRBJ1-1, with D perhaps TRBD1 (6 bases). The CDR3 is made up of 14 amino acids. CDR1 is SGHNT, CDR2 YYREEE, per germline (reference sequence). The V gene lost 3 bases and the J gene lost 4 bases, with 13 bases spanning the gap. In DNA form, the CDR3 reads TGTGCCAGCAGCTCAGGGGAGGTGGTCACTGAAGCTTTCTTT. Protein: CASSSGEVVTEAFF.

The genes are TRBV19 and TRBJ2-3; possible D gene TRBD1, 6 bases. V shed 2 bases and J shed 14 bases, with 17 bases lying between them. This CDR3 is 13 amino acids long. Germline assignment: CDR1 LNHDA and CDR2 SQIVND (reference sequence). CDR3 protein: CASSIPPQGPAYF. As DNA, the CDR3 is TGTGCCAGTAGTATACCCCCACAGGGTCCGGCGTATTTT.

V gene TRBV29-1 combines with J gene TRBJ2-5; 8 bases are shared with TRBD2. The germline CDR1 and CDR2 sequences are SQVTM and ANQGSEA. This CDR3 comprises 14 residues. V trimming: 5 bases; J trimming: 6 bases; junction bases outside the gene matches: 11. CDR3 protein: CSVTSGSYSKTQYF. In nucleotides, the CDR3 is TGCAGCGTTACCAGCGGGAGTTACTCAAAGACCCAGTACTTC.

CDR3: CASIKQRTGPRYEQYF. In DNA, the CDR3 is TGTGCCAGCATCAAACAAAGGACAGGGCCGCGCTACGAGCAGTACTTC. The chain recombines TRBV27 with TRBJ2-7; 8 bases line up with TRBD1. Germline CDR1 MNHEY, CDR2 SMNVEV (reference sequence). The CDR3 is 16 amino acids. Trimming cost V 7 bases and J 3 bases; bases outside gene matches: 14.

V usage is TRBV19 and J usage is TRBJ1-2; TRBD1 aligns across 9 bases. The ends lost 10 bases at V and 5 bases at J; junction bases unmatched: 11. This CDR3 region has 14 residues. The germline gives CDR1 LNHDA, CDR2 SQIVND (reference sequence). This CDR3 is CATRAGDRDYGYTF. The CDR3 coding sequence is TGTGCCACCAGGGCGGGGGACAGGGATTATGGCTACACCTTC.

This clone was seen only a few times. V and J are TRBV21-1 and TRBJ2-7; no check of the table's D call, TRBD2, against the DNA was made. TRBV21-1 is noted as a pseudogene. This CDR3 is 15 amino acids long. CDR3 residues: CASQPIRRDPHEQYF. The CDR3 bases are TGTGCCAGCCAACCCATTCGGAGGGACCCCCACGAGCAGTACTTC.

The chain recombines TRBV5-1 with TRBJ2-2; D ambiguous. The V and J ends lost 4 bases and 0 bases respectively, with 16 bases between them. This CDR3 comprises 17 residues. From germline, CDR1 is SGHRS and CDR2 YFSETQ. CDR3 DNA: TGCGCCAGCAGCCCGATATTAGTGTCGGCGAACACCGGGGAGCTGTTTTTT. Translating it yields CASSPILVSANTGELFF. The complete variable domain, with remaining parts taken from reference TRBV5-1 and TRBJ2-2, reads KAGVTQTPRYLIKTRGQQVTLSCSPISGHRSVSWYQQTPGQGLQFLFEYFSETQRNKGNFPGRFSGRQFSNSRSEMNVSTLELGDSALYLCASSPILVSANTGELFFGEGSRLTVL.

This chain joins TRBV28 and TRBJ2-5; 7 positions match TRBD1. The CDR3 spans 15 residues. The germline gives CDR1 MDHEN, CDR2 SYDVKM. Trimming took 6 bases from V and 5 from J; bases not matched to a gene: 12. The CDR3 bases are TGTGCCAGCAGAGGCGCGGCGACAGGGATGGAGACCCAGTACTTC. Translating it yields CASRGAATGMETQYF.

Only one count was recorded for this clone. The rearrangement links TRBV13 to TRBJ2-7; TRBD1 matches at 10 bases. CDR3 length: 16 residues. The germline gives CDR1 PRHDT, CDR2 FYEKMQ (reference sequence). V shed 5 bases, J shed 1 base, and the junction held 8 bases outside the gene matches. DNA for the CDR3: TGTGCCAGCAGCACCGGGGGACAGGGGAAATCCTACGAGCAGTACTTC. This encodes CASSTGGQGKSYEQYF.

V is TRBV7-2 and J is TRBJ2-7; 7 nucleotides match TRBD1. Germline CDR1 is SGHTA and CDR2 is FQGNSA. J lost 2 bases, V lost 0 bases, and 1 base had no gene match. This CDR3 comprises 14 residues. CDR3 DNA: TGTGCCAGCAGCTTAGCCACAGGGGCCTACGAGCAGTACTTC. This translates into CASSLATGAYEQYF.

The J gene is TRBJ2-7, the V gene TRBV5-5; a weak D match, TRBD2 (6 bases). The CDR3 spans 17 residues. Trimming shortened V by 0 bases and J by 0 bases, and 16 bases separated the two germline ends. The germline V gene has CDR1 SGHKS and CDR2 YYEKEE (reference sequence). This chain's CDR3 is CASSLVAAAVSSYEQYF. CDR3 nucleotides: TGTGCCAGCAGCTTGGTAGCGGCGGCGGTGAGCTCCTACGAGCAGTACTTC.

The V and J genes are TRBV10-1 and TRBJ2-5; 10 bases agree with TRBD1. V trimming: 3 bases; J trimming: 2 bases; junction bases outside the gene matches: 3. In germline, CDR1 is WNHNN, CDR2 SYGVQD (reference sequence). The CDR3 has 15 residues. The CDR3 sequence: CASSDGTGAQETQYF. The DNA for the CDR3 is TGCGCCAGCAGTGACGGGACAGGGGCGCAAGAGACCCAGTACTTC.

By share of the sample, this clone is medium-sized. The V gene is TRBV2, the J gene TRBJ2-5; the D gene is possibly TRBD1 (6 bases). V was pared by 6 bases and J by 1 base, with 6 bases between. Germline V CDR1 and CDR2: SNHLY, FYNNEI. This CDR3 spans 12 amino acids. CDR3 amino acids: CASRGGQETQYF. The CDR3 DNA follows: TGTGCCAGCAGAGGGGGCCAAGAGACCCAGTACTTC.

This clone turned up a few times. The chain employs TRBV30 and TRBJ2-2; D not resolved. Trimming took 1 base from V and 2 from J, leaving 8 bases between them. The CDR3 loop spans 14 amino acids. Germline CDR1 is GTSNPN and CDR2 is SVGIG (reference sequence). This chain's CDR3 is CAWSDVVNTGELFF. DNA of the CDR3: TGTGCCTGGAGTGACGTGGTCAACACCGGGGAGCTGTTTTTT.

Notes on this clone: One junction end does not reproduce the germline sequence, and a read error may be involved. The chain links TRBV4-3 to TRBJ1-4; tentatively, D is TRBD1 (5 bases). Germline V gives CDR1 LGHNA, CDR2 YSLEER. The CDR3 spans 13 residues. CDR3 in amino acids: CASSQDGGTPQVF. In nucleotides, the CDR3 is TGCGCCAGCAGCCAAGATGGAGGGACCCCTCAGGTTTTT.

The V and J genes are TRBV10-1 and TRBJ2-2, with D unresolved. This CDR3 region has 17 residues. The V gene lost 4 bases and the J gene lost 6 bases, with 21 bases spanning the gap. CDR1 and CDR2 from the germline V gene are WNHNN and SYGVQD (reference sequence). The CDR3 coding sequence is TGCGCCAGCAGTGTGAAGGCCGAATCAGTGGTTTCCGGGGAGCTGTTTTTT. Its translation is CASSVKAESVVSGELFF.

This clone was picked up a small number of times. The chain recombines TRBV6-1 with TRBJ1-1; D perhaps matches TRBD1 (6 bases). This CDR3 region has 13 residues. Trimming cost V 5 bases and J 10 bases, with 17 bases left between them. Germline CDR1 reads MNHNS; CDR2 reads SASEGT. As DNA, the CDR3 is TGTGCCAGCAGTCAAGAGCCCAGGGGAATAGCTTTCTTT. Translated: CASSQEPRGIAFF.

The chain uses TRBV9 and TRBJ1-3; D gene unclear. Germline V gene sequence: CDR1 SGDLS, CDR2 YYNGEE. The CDR3 runs to 14 residues. The V gene lost 7 bases and the J gene lost 5 bases, with 16 bases spanning the gap. The chain's CDR3 is CASGSTGTRNTIYF. The DNA of the CDR3 is TGTGCCAGCGGATCGACGGGAACCCGAAACACCATATATTTT. Full variable domain (remainder filled in from reference TRBV9 and TRBJ1-3): DSGVTQTPKHLITATGQRVTLRCSPRSGDLSVYWYQQSLDQGLQFLIQYYNGEERAKGNILERFSAQQFPDLHSELNLSSLELGDSALYFCASGSTGTRNTIYFGEGSWLTVV.